A selection of T cell receptor beta chains follows, all from one sample in a study of regulatory T cells in long-lasting Graves disease. Each CDR3 protein gets one entry after TCRdb re-called the multiplex PCR reads with MiXCR. The sample contains more than 300,000 distinct CDR3 sequences, around a fifth of which appear only once. The sequenced sample was peripheral blood mononuclear cells (PBMCs), obtained when the disease was refractory, from a patient treated with antithyroid drugs. These receptors were collected from a female donor with Graves disease. CDR3s include the opening cysteine and the closing phenylalanine or tryptophan. The D gene is left open where the match is weak. Clone size is given for some rows only: seen once, a few or many times, or a class if the clone is expanded.

V	size	D	J	CDR3	DNA
TRBV2	many	-	TRBJ2-2	CASSGHETGELFF	TGTGCCAGCAGTGGGCATGAGACCGGGGAGCTGTTTTTT
TRBV28	few	TRBD2	TRBJ2-2	CASRRMTSAFHTGELFF	TGTGCCAGCAGGAGGATGACTAGCGCGTTTCACACCGGGGAGCTGTTTTTT
TRBV28	many	-	TRBJ2-7	CASSLGYEQYF	TGTGCCAGCAGTTTGGGGTACGAGCAGTACTTC
TRBV29-1	many	TRBD1	TRBJ1-2	CSVEGDREESNYGYTF	TGCAGCGTCGAAGGGGACAGGGAGGAGAGTAACTATGGCTACACCTTC
TRBV4-1	-	-	TRBJ1-3	CTSSHLHRNSGNTIYF	TGCACCAGCAGCCACTTACACCGGAACTCTGGAAACACCATATATTTT
TRBV7-2	many	TRBD1	TRBJ1-5	CASSSATGSGQPQHF	TGTGCCAGCAGCTCAGCGACAGGGAGCGGACAGCCCCAGCATTTT
TRBV6-5	-	TRBD2	TRBJ2-2	CASSFPGTSGTGELFF	TGTGCCAGCAGTTTCCCCGGGACTAGCGGGACCGGGGAGCTGTTTTTT
TRBV12-3/TRBV12-4	many	TRBD1	TRBJ2-7	CASSFETGPTYEQYF	TGTGCCAGCAGTTTCGAGACAGGGCCCACCTACGAGCAGTACTTC
TRBV7-3	many	-	TRBJ1-6	CASSLTPNNSPLHF	TGTGCCAGCAGCTTAACACCTAATAATTCACCCCTCCACTTT
TRBV12-3/TRBV12-4	many	TRBD2	TRBJ2-5	CASSLSGGLETQYF	TGTGCCAGCAGTTTAAGCGGGGGGTTGGAGACCCAGTACTTC
TRBV11-2	many	TRBD1	TRBJ1-1	CASSTMGQGVTEAFF	TGTGCCAGCAGCACAATGGGACAGGGTGTGACTGAAGCTTTCTTT
TRBV15	-	-	TRBJ2-1	CATSSGRSYNEQFF	TGTGCCACCAGCAGCGGGAGATCCTACAATGAGCAGTTCTTC
TRBV5-5	few	-	TRBJ1-5	CASSDILPGSNQPQHF	TGTGCCAGCAGCGATATACTCCCGGGGAGCAATCAGCCCCAGCATTTT
TRBV7-9	-	-	TRBJ2-3	CASSFFRTSTDTQYF	TGTGCCAGCAGCTTTTTTAGGACTAGCACAGATACGCAGTATTTT
TRBV18	-	TRBD1	TRBJ2-6	CASSPPPRTGPFGANVLTF	TGTGCCAGCTCACCCCCCCCGAGGACAGGGCCATTTGGGGCCAACGTCCTGACTTTC
TRBV11-2	-	TRBD1	TRBJ2-5	CASSPRDRGDETQYF	TGTGCCAGCAGCCCACGGGACAGGGGTGACGAGACCCAGTACTTC
TRBV12-3/TRBV12-4	many	TRBD1	TRBJ1-2	CASSLKGQGSGYTF	TGTGCCAGCAGTTTAAAGGGACAGGGATCTGGCTACACCTTC
TRBV12-3/TRBV12-4	many	-	TRBJ1-4	CASSLTGQKNEKLFF	TGTGCCAGCAGTTTAACTGGCCAAAAAAATGAAAAACTGTTTTTT
TRBV7-9	-	TRBD1	TRBJ1-5	CVSSFTGAGDQPQHF	TGTGTCAGCAGCTTCACAGGGGCGGGGGATCAGCCCCAGCATTTT
TRBV7-6	-	-	TRBJ1-2	CASGDGGPLYGYTF	TGTGCCAGCGGCGACGGGGGGCCCCTCTATGGCTACACCTTC
TRBV18	-	TRBD2	TRBJ2-7	CASSPHVAGRPYEQYF	TGTGCCAGCTCACCACATGTAGCGGGGAGACCCTACGAGCAGTACTTC
TRBV6-5	-	TRBD1	TRBJ1-2	CASSSSGGGYGYTF	TGTGCCAGCAGTTCCTCAGGGGGCGGCTATGGCTACACCTTC
TRBV3-1	-	-	TRBJ2-3	CASSQEGLASSSTDTQYF	TGTGCCAGCAGCCAAGAGGGGTTAGCATCTTCTAGCACAGATACGCAGTATTTT
TRBV5-1	few	-	TRBJ2-7	CASSLAFLGASYEQYF	TGCGCCAGCAGCTTGGCCTTCTTGGGGGCATCCTACGAGCAGTACTTC
TRBV12-3/TRBV12-4	few	-	TRBJ1-2	CASSLQRNYGYTF	TGTGCCAGCAGTTTGCAGAGAAACTATGGCTACACCTTC
TRBV20-1	many	-	TRBJ1-1	CTGLPRKGRGTEAFF	TGCACCGGCCTCCCGCGAAAGGGAAGAGGGACTGAAGCTTTCTTT
TRBV20-1	-	-	TRBJ1-1	CSAPSTRGGTEAFF	TGCAGTGCCCCCTCGACGCGGGGAGGCACTGAAGCTTTCTTT
TRBV27	-	TRBD1	TRBJ2-5	CASIRQGPGVQETQYF	TGTGCCAGCATAAGACAGGGGCCGGGGGTACAAGAGACCCAGTACTTC
TRBV3-1	many	-	TRBJ2-7	CASSPRWRSYEQYF	TGTGCCAGCAGCCCGCGGTGGAGGTCCTACGAGCAGTACTTC
TRBV12-3/TRBV12-4	many	TRBD1	TRBJ1-5	CASSMTGPFGGQPQHF	TGTGCCAGCAGTATGACAGGGCCGTTTGGGGGTCAGCCCCAGCATTTT
TRBV7-2	few	TRBD1	TRBJ1-5	CASSYIIGTGLIQPQHF	TGTGCCAGCAGCTACATAATCGGGACAGGGTTAATTCAGCCCCAGCATTTT
TRBV7-9	many	TRBD1	TRBJ2-5	CASSFDEDRAGETQYF	TGTGCCAGCAGCTTCGACGAGGACAGGGCAGGGGAGACCCAGTACTTC
TRBV5-4	-	TRBD2	TRBJ2-3	CASSESCEWLKRGTTDTQYF	TGTGCCAGCAGCGAAAGCTGCGAATGGTTAAAGCGGGGGACGACAGATACGCAGTATTTT
TRBV2	many	-	TRBJ2-7	CASREYEQYF	TGTGCCAGCCGGGAGTACGAGCAGTACTTC
TRBV11-2	-	-	TRBJ2-2	CASSQAPFTGELFF	TGTGCCAGCAGCCAAGCACCGTTCACCGGGGAGCTGTTTTTT
TRBV11-3	few	TRBD2	TRBJ2-5	CASSLGRGGPQHPLQETQYF	TGTGCCAGCAGCTTAGGTAGGGGAGGGCCTCAACACCCCCTCCAAGAGACCCAGTACTTC